Shown below are 3 T cell receptor beta chains from a single sample sequenced in a study of shared T cell receptors in the human thymus. The repertoire was sequenced with immunoSEQ multiplex PCR; TCRdb's copy has only in-frame clones and lacks some. Here the sample spans roughly 660,000 clones, 88% being singletons. This sample also belongs to another study, concerning human thymus T cells.

The sample comprised thymocytes. The receptors were gathered from a boy less than two years old with a congenital heart defect.

This chain connects TRBV4-3 to TRBJ2-7; 9 positions agree with TRBD2. The germline CDR1 and CDR2 sequences are LGHNA and YSLEER. V shed 0 bases and J 5 bases; nucleotides not matched to a gene: 5. The CDR3 runs 15 residues. The CDR3 region is CASSQEPREGHEQYF. The CDR3 nucleotides read TGCGCCAGCAGCCAAGAACCGCGGGAGGGACACGAGCAGTACTTC.

The chain combines TRBV5-1 with TRBJ2-2; the match to TRBD2 covers 7 bases. V shed 1 base and J 5 bases; nucleotides not matched to a gene: 5. Germline V gene data show CDR1 as SGHRS and CDR2 as YFSETQ. The CDR3 spans 15 residues. This chain's CDR3 is CASSLFREGTGELFF. CDR3 coding DNA: TGCGCCAGCAGCTTGTTCAGGGAGGGAACCGGGGAGCTGTTTTTT.

The J gene is TRBJ1-2, the V gene TRBV29-1, with 9 bases aligning to TRBD1. CDR3 length equals 13 residues. CDR1 is SQVTM, CDR2 ANQGSEA, per germline. V was clipped by 5 bases and J by 4 bases; unmatched bases: 5. The DNA for the CDR3 is TGCAGCGTTTGGGACAGGGTAACCTATGGCTACACCTTC. Protein: CSVWDRVTYGYTF.